The 28 T cell receptor beta chains below were found in one sample sequenced in a study of cytomegalovirus exposure and HLA in healthy donors. Vbeta (60) and Jbeta (13) primers were used in the PCR. TCRdb keeps only in-frame clones here, not all; method: immunoSEQ multiplex PCR. The sample has approximately 60,000 clones, about 86% seen once. What was sequenced was PBMCs. These receptor sequences come from a man aged 40-50 years in good health and CMV-seronegative.

The CDR3 nucleotides read TGTGCCAGCAGCGCGGGTCTAGCGGCTGATTATTACGAGCAGTACGTC. This sequence encodes CASSAGLAADYYEQYV. The chain is built from TRBV5-6 and TRBJ2-7; 7 nucleotides align to TRBD2. V lost 4 bases and J lost 4; bases outside the gene matches: 14. The germline gives CDR1 SGHDT, CDR2 YYEEEE. The CDR3 covers 16 residues.

Points on this clone: The same CDR3 also results from other DNA sequences found in this sample. This chain uses TRBV5-1 with TRBJ2-1; D might be TRBD1 (7 bases). There are 14 residues in the CDR3. The V end lost 4 bases, the J end lost 9 bases, and 17 bases lay between the germline ends. Germline CDR1 and CDR2: SGHRS and YFSETQ. In nucleotides, the CDR3 is TGCGCCAGCAGCCTGCCAGGACAGGAGGGTGAGCAGTTCTTC. This sequence encodes CASSLPGQEGEQFF.

This sequence joins TRBV15 and TRBJ1-2; TRBD1 agrees at 8 bases. This CDR3 is 14 amino acids long. Trimming removed 2 bases from V and 6 bases from J; junction bases left unmatched: 5. CDR1 is LNHNV and CDR2 is YYDKDF in the germline V gene (reference sequence). For the CDR3, the DNA is TGTGCCACCAGCAGACGGGAGACAGGGGATGGCTACACCTTC. Translating gives CATSRRETGDGYTF.

The V and J genes are TRBV29-1 and TRBJ1-1; D may be TRBD1 (5 bases). The CDR3 consists of 11 residues. The germline V and J ends were trimmed by 1 base and 8 bases, with 8 bases remaining between them. Looked up from germline, CDR1 is SQVTM and CDR2 is ANQGSEA. The CDR3 is CSVEGGVEAFF. The CDR3 bases are TGCAGCGTTGAAGGGGGGGTCGAAGCTTTCTTT.

The chain links TRBV4-3 to TRBJ2-3; 8 positions match TRBD1. The CDR3 loop spans 14 amino acids. CDR1 and CDR2 (germline): LGHNA, YSLEER. The V and J ends lost 4 bases and 7 bases, in that order; junction bases with no gene match: 7. The CDR3 DNA follows: TGCGCCAGCAGCCTCGGACAGGGAATTTATACGCAGTATTTT. Translation: CASSLGQGIYTQYF.

The V call is TRBV5-1, the J call TRBJ2-2; 10 bases line up with TRBD1. V shed 3 bases and J 3 bases; nucleotides not matched to a gene: 8. CDR1 is SGHRS and CDR2 is YFSETQ in the germline V gene. The CDR3 covers 17 residues. The CDR3 here is CASSWTRQGAHTGELFF. As DNA, the CDR3 is TGCGCCAGCAGCTGGACCCGACAGGGGGCGCACACCGGGGAGCTGTTTTTT.

The chain employs TRBV5-6 and TRBJ2-1; D might be TRBD2 (5 bases). This CDR3 has 13 residues. From germline, CDR1 is SGHDT and CDR2 YYEEEE. V gave up 2 bases and J gave up 3 bases, with 6 bases separating them. The DNA for the CDR3 is TGTGCCAGCAGCTTTCGGGGCTACAATGAGCAGTTCTTC. It codes for CASSFRGYNEQFF.

The chain combines TRBV2 with TRBJ2-7; D call uncertain. This CDR3 has 14 amino acids. CDR1 is SNHLY, CDR2 FYNNEI, per germline. V lost 6 bases, J lost 3 bases, and 15 bases lay in between. The CDR3 nucleotides read TGTGCCAGCAGGTCATTTAGCAGCGTCTACGAGCAGTACTTC. Its protein is CASRSFSSVYEQYF.

The chain has TRBV5-6 and TRBJ2-7; D may be TRBD1 (6 bases). V lost 4 bases to trimming and J lost 3 bases, with 17 bases between them. Germline-derived CDR1 and CDR2 are SGHDT and YYEEEE. There are 15 residues in the CDR3. CDR3 bases: TGTGCCAGCAGCCTGGAGGTGGGACATCTCTACGAGCAGTACTTC. Encoded protein: CASSLEVGHLYEQYF.

The genes are TRBV30 and TRBJ1-3; a possible D gene is TRBD1 (5 bases). The CDR3 loop spans 15 amino acids. Germline loops: CDR1 GTSNPN, CDR2 SVGIG (reference sequence). The V gene lost 3 bases and the J gene lost 0 bases, with 12 bases spanning the gap. The CDR3: CAWRNRQSSGNTIYF. CDR3 bases: TGTGCCTGGAGGAACAGACAGAGCTCTGGAAACACCATATATTTT.

This clone was counted only a few times. The V call is TRBV30, the J call TRBJ1-1; D may be TRBD1 (5 bases). V shed 0 bases and J shed 1 base, with 9 bases lying between them. The CDR3 totals 14 residues. The germline gives CDR1 GTSNPN, CDR2 SVGIG (reference sequence). CDR3 sequence (DNA): TGTGCCTGGAGTGTACGTGGGGCGAACACTGAAGCTTTCTTT. Translating gives CAWSVRGANTEAFF.

The gene calls are TRBV11-2 and TRBJ2-1; maybe TRBD1 (5 bases). Trimming stripped 7 bases from V and 9 bases from J, with 13 bases between. This CDR3 comprises 12 residues. The germline V gene has CDR1 SGHAT and CDR2 FQNNGV. CDR3 region: CASNRQMGEQFF. For the CDR3, the DNA is TGTGCCAGCAACCGACAGATGGGTGAGCAGTTCTTC.

Turning to this clone: The same CDR3 can be traced to other DNA sequences in this sample. V gene TRBV19 combines with J gene TRBJ1-1; D unresolved. This CDR3 is 14 amino acids long. V was clipped by 3 bases and J by 1 base, with 9 bases between them. The V gene's germline CDR1 is LNHDA and CDR2 SQIVND (reference sequence). CDR3 region: CASSIRGGNTEAFF. In nucleotides, the CDR3 is TGTGCCAGTAGTATTCGGGGAGGGAACACTGAAGCTTTCTTT.

This chain joins TRBV19 and TRBJ1-3; D gene ambiguous. Trimming pared 3 bases from V and 3 bases from J, leaving 9 bases between. The germline CDR1 and CDR2 sequences are LNHDA and SQIVND (reference sequence). The CDR3 covers 14 residues. CDR3 sequence: CASSIGRYGNTIYF. The CDR3 DNA reads TGTGCCAGTAGTATTGGGCGTTATGGAAACACCATATATTTT. The full variable domain, rest sourced from reference TRBV19 and TRBJ1-3, is DGGITQSPKYLFRKEGQNVTLSCEQNLNHDAMYWYRQDPGQGLRLIYYSQIVNDFQKGDIAEGYSVSREKKESFPLTVTSAQKNPTAFYLCASSIGRYGNTIYFGEGSWLTVV.

The chain employs TRBV5-6 and TRBJ1-1; D may be TRBD1 (6 bases). Trimming left V 0 bases short and J 0 bases short, with 15 bases between. The CDR3 has 17 residues. Germline loops: CDR1 SGHDT, CDR2 YYEEEE. The CDR3 DNA reads TGTGCCAGCAGCTTGGCGGGCGGGGGCTCCTTGAACACTGAAGCTTTCTTT. Amino acids: CASSLAGGGSLNTEAFF.

The gene calls are TRBV19 and TRBJ1-1, with D perhaps TRBD1 (5 bases). The germline CDR1 and CDR2 sequences are LNHDA and SQIVND (reference sequence). CDR3 size: 13 residues. Trimming removed 0 bases at V and 10 bases at J, with 12 bases between. This chain's CDR3 is CASSIDLQGRAFF. The CDR3, as DNA: TGTGCCAGTAGTATAGATCTCCAGGGTCGAGCTTTCTTT.

V usage is TRBV6-5 and J usage is TRBJ1-3; a weak D match, TRBD1 (5 bases). V lost 8 bases to trimming and J lost 7 bases, with 15 bases between them. This CDR3 has 13 amino acids. The V gene's germline CDR1 is MNHEY and CDR2 SVGAGI. The chain's CDR3 is CASSRGLGNTIYF. Here the CDR3 DNA reads TGTGCCAGCTCTCGGGGGTTGGGGAACACCATATATTTT.

The gene calls are TRBV4-1 and TRBJ1-3; no firm D call. Per germline, CDR1 MGHRA and CDR2 YSYEKL. The CDR3 runs to 12 residues. V lost 3 bases to trimming and J lost 4 bases, with 4 bases between them. The CDR3 DNA reads as TGCGCCAGCAGCCAGACAGGAAACACCATATATTTT. Protein product: CASSQTGNTIYF.

The rearrangement uses TRBV18 and TRBJ1-2; 12 positions agree with TRBD1. The CDR3 runs 16 residues. The germline V gene has CDR1 KGHSH and CDR2 LQKENI. V trimming: 5 bases; J trimming: 8 bases; junction bases outside the gene matches: 12. CDR3 bases: TGTGCCAGCTCAGCGGGACAGGGGGCCGCTGCAGGAGGCTACACCTTC. Protein product: CASSAGQGAAAGGYTF.

This chain uses TRBV5-1 with TRBJ2-2, with D possibly TRBD2 on 6 matching bases. The CDR3 runs to 15 residues. Looked up from germline, CDR1 is SGHRS and CDR2 is YFSETQ. V was cut by 5 bases and J by 5 bases, with 16 bases left in between. The CDR3, as DNA: TGCGCCAGCAGATTTGAGGCGGGGCGTACCGGGGAGCTGTTTTTT. Translating it yields CASRFEAGRTGELFF.

The chain employs TRBV9 and TRBJ2-2; TRBD1 might be the D (5 bases). The germline CDR1 and CDR2 sequences are SGDLS and YYNGEE. V was pared by 0 bases and J by 6 bases, with 18 bases between. The CDR3 has 17 residues. This chain's CDR3 is CASSVGDVQGTPGELFF. The CDR3 nucleotides are TGTGCCAGCAGCGTAGGGGATGTTCAGGGTACCCCCGGGGAGCTGTTTTTT.

CDR3 protein: CASSVVFTDTQYF. The DNA of the CDR3 is TGTGCCAGCAGTGTCGTCTTCACAGATACGCAGTATTTT. V gene TRBV2 combines with J gene TRBJ2-3, with D unresolved. The V end lost 4 bases, the J end lost 2 bases, and 7 bases lay between the germline ends. The germline V gene encodes CDR1 SNHLY and CDR2 FYNNEI. The CDR3 spans 13 residues.

This sequence joins TRBV5-4 and TRBJ1-3; no definite D call. The CDR3 spans 15 residues. CDR1 and CDR2 (germline): SGHNT, YYREEE (reference sequence). V was shortened by 0 bases and J by 0 bases, with 7 bases between the two germline ends. The CDR3 loop reads CASSLGKSSGNTIYF. DNA for the CDR3: TGTGCCAGCAGCTTGGGAAAGAGCTCTGGAAACACCATATATTTT.

The chain links TRBV15 to TRBJ1-2, with TRBD1 identical over 8 bases. CDR1 and CDR2 (germline): LNHNV, YYDKDF (reference sequence). The ends lost 0 bases at V and 6 bases at J; junction bases unmatched: 12. CDR3 length: 17 amino acids. The CDR3 sequence: CATSRDLRQGLEDGYTF. CDR3 nucleotide sequence: TGTGCCACCAGCAGAGATTTAAGACAGGGGTTGGAGGATGGCTACACCTTC.

V and J are TRBV9 and TRBJ2-3, with 10 bases fitting TRBD1. The germline gives CDR1 SGDLS, CDR2 YYNGEE. This CDR3 region has 16 residues. Trimming removed 4 bases from V and 6 bases from J; junction bases left unmatched: 11. As DNA, the CDR3 is TGTGCCAGCAGCCTGAGGGGGGGACAGGGGATGGATACGCAGTATTTT. It specifies CASSLRGGQGMDTQYF. Filled out from reference TRBV9 and TRBJ2-3, the complete variable domain reads DSGVTQTPKHLITATGQRVTLRCSPRSGDLSVYWYQQSLDQGLQFLIQYYNGEERAKGNILERFSAQQFPDLHSELNLSSLELGDSALYFCASSLRGGQGMDTQYFGPGTRLTVL.

This chain joins TRBV7-6 and TRBJ2-2; the match to TRBD2 covers 12 bases. CDR3 size: 17 residues. Trimming at V came to 0 bases and at J to 6 bases, leaving 5 bases not matched to a gene. The germline CDR1 and CDR2 sequences are SGHVS and FNYEAQ. For the CDR3, the DNA is TGTGCCAGCAGCTTAGCGGCGGCTAGCGGGGGGGCCGGGGAGCTGTTTTTT. Translated, it gives CASSLAAASGGAGELFF. Combining the CDR3 with reference TRBV7-6 and TRBJ2-2 gives the whole variable domain GAGVSQSPRYKVTKRGQDVALRCDPISGHVSLYWYRQALGQGPEFLTYFNYEAQQDKSGLPNDRFSAERPEGSISTLTIQRTEQRDSAMYRCASSLAAASGGAGELFFGEGSRLTVL.

Written as DNA, the CDR3 is TGTGCCAGTAGCCCAAGCTCTTGGAGCAATCAGCCCCAGCATTTT. Protein product: CASSPSSWSNQPQHF. The rearrangement joins TRBV19 to TRBJ1-5, with no clear D. Trimming stripped 6 bases from V and 1 base from J, with 13 bases between. The CDR3 runs 15 residues. Per the germline V gene, CDR1 is LNHDA and CDR2 is SQIVND (reference sequence).

V gene TRBV6-5 combines with J gene TRBJ2-4; D might be TRBD1 (6 bases). The CDR3 consists of 14 residues. Germline V CDR1 and CDR2: MNHEY, SVGAGI. V was pared by 6 bases and J by 8 bases, with 17 bases between. The CDR3 here is CASSSGQTWDIQYF. CDR3 nucleotide sequence: TGTGCCAGCAGCTCTGGACAGACCTGGGACATTCAGTACTTC.